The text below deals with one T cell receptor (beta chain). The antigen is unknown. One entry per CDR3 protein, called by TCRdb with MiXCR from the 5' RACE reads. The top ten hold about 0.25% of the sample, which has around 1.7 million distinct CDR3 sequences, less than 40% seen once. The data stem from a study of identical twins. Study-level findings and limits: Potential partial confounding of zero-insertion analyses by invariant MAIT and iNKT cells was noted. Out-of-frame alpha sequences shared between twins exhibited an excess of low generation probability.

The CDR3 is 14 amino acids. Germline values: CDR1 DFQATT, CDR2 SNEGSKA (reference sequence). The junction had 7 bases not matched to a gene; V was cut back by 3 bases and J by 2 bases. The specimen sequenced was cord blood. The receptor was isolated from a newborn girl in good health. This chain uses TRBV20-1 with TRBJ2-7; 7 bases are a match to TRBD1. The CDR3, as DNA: TGCAGTGCTAGGGCCGGGACAGTACCCTACGAGCAGTACTTC. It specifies CSARAGTVPYEQYF.